Listed here are 4 T cell receptor beta chains from one sample, sequenced in a study of T cell changes during pregnancy in multiple sclerosis. TCRdb keeps only in-frame clones here, not all; method: immunoSEQ multiplex PCR. Of 65,000 to 80,000 clones listed, roughly 93% are singletons. Sequencing was performed on peripheral blood, taken in the second trimester of pregnancy. The source is a female donor with multiple sclerosis, enrolled in a pregnancy study.

This sequence joins TRBV27 and TRBJ1-6; D uncertain. Trimming took off 3 bases at V and 12 bases at J, with 9 bases between the two ends. This CDR3 contains 12 residues. CDR1 MNHEY and CDR2 SMNVEV come from the germline V gene (reference sequence). The CDR3 spells CASSFVRGPLHF. CDR3 DNA: TGTGCCAGCAGTTTCGTCCGGGGACCCCTCCACTTT.

The chain has TRBV4-1 and TRBJ1-2; tentative D call: TRBD1 (5 bases). V dropped 1 base and J dropped 2 bases, with 14 bases sitting between them. Per germline, CDR1 MGHRA and CDR2 YSYEKL. The CDR3 has 16 residues. The CDR3 DNA is TGCGCCAGCAGCCAAGGGGATGCAGGGTTCAACTATGGCTACACCTTC. This codes for CASSQGDAGFNYGYTF.

The chain joins TRBV7-8 to TRBJ1-1; D is undetermined. The germline V and J ends were trimmed by 4 bases and 1 base, with 4 bases remaining between them. CDR1 is SGHVS and CDR2 is FQNEAQ in the germline V gene. CDR3 length equals 12 residues. The CDR3 here is CASSSQNTEAFF. CDR3 nucleotide sequence: TGTGCCAGCAGCTCCCAGAACACTGAAGCTTTCTTT.

This chain links TRBV6-6 with TRBJ1-2; D gene unclear. The CDR3 is made up of 13 amino acids. Trimming cost V 5 bases and J 3 bases, with 10 bases left between them. The germline CDR1 and CDR2 sequences are MNHNY and SVGAGI (reference sequence). CDR3 coding DNA: TGTGCCAGCAGTAACGACCGGGACTATGGCTACACCTTC. It encodes CASSNDRDYGYTF.